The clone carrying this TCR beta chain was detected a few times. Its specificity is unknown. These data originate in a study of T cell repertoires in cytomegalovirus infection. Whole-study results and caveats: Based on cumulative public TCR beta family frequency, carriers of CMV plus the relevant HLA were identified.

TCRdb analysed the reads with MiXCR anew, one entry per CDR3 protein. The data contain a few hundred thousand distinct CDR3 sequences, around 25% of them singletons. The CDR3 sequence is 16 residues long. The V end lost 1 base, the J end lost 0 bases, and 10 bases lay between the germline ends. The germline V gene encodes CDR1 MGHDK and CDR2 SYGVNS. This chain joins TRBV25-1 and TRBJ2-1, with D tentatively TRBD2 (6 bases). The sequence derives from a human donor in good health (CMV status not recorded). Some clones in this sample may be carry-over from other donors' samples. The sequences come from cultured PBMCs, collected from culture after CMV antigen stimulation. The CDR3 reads CASSELPSASYNEQFF. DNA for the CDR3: TGTGCCAGCAGTGAATTGCCTAGCGCCTCCTACAATGAGCAGTTCTTC.